This T cell receptor (beta chain) emerged from a study of PD-1 blockade in classical Hodgkin lymphoma. Study in general: Patients were given intravenous nivolumab, 3 mg/kg, every 2 weeks. Findings of the study overall: Newly diagnosed patients had baseline TCR diversity that was reportedly lower than that of healthy donors. A significant rise in TCR diversity by C4D1 was seen for CD4+ but not CD8+ cells.

On this clone: Its antigen remains unknown.

The time point was: cycle 4 day 1 (C4D1), after more than five weeks of nivolumab. The patients all showed relapse after autologous stem cell transplantation, while their brentuximab vedotin exposure varied. Best responses included complete response and partial response; otherwise, the best response was progressive disease. This CDR3 region has 14 residues. Germline V CDR1 and CDR2: MRHNA, SNTAGT. J was trimmed by 7 bases and V by 3 bases; bases with no gene match: 8. Clones were read by immunoSEQ multiplex PCR, and TCRdb kept only the in-frame ones, dropping some. This repertoire shows 20,000 to 30,000 clones, approximately 65% found once; its top ten account for 25% to 30%.

This clonotype originated in a human donor with classical Hodgkin lymphoma. The sequenced sample was peripheral blood mononuclear cells (PBMCs), obtained before the fourth cycle of nivolumab. The chain employs TRBV6-4 and TRBJ1-2; 7 positions match TRBD1. The CDR3 loop is CASSEGGGSFGYTF. In DNA, the CDR3 is TGTGCCAGCAGTGAAGGAGGGGGCAGTTTTGGCTACACCTTC.